Here is one TCR beta chain with its context. Its antigen is still unknown. This record comes from a study of T cell responses to AZD1222 COVID-19 vaccine. General study findings and limits: Elevations in Spike-specific TCR breadth and depth followed administration of two AZD1222 doses. Spike regions recognized by vaccine-associated CD4 TCRs spanned the protein, led by 160-218 and 743-854. Donors were chiefly white British, with a greater number of females, and clonal diversity was perhaps underestimated. No repertoire was sampled before or during the peak T cell response, only after it.

Here immunoSEQ multiplex PCR was the method, and the copy in TCRdb shows in-frame clones only, minus some. The table lists about 130,000 clones, about 90% of them singletons, with about 17% in the top ten. The material was peripheral blood, obtained on day 0 of MenACWY control vaccination. This clonotype originated in an adult in good health.

The CDR3 DNA reads as TGTGCCAGCAGCAGACTAGCGGGCTACGAGCAGTACTTC. It specifies CASSRLAGYEQYF. The chain links TRBV27 to TRBJ2-7, with 10 bases identical to TRBD2. The V gene end was trimmed by 6 bases and the J gene end by 3 bases; junction bases not matched to a gene: 2. CDR3 length equals 13 residues. The germline CDR1 and CDR2 sequences are MNHEY and SMNVEV (reference sequence).